This T cell receptor beta chain was captured in a study of blood T cells in healthy people across ages. This clonotype was recorded many times. V was pared by 7 bases and J by 3 bases, with 10 bases between. This CDR3 spans 13 amino acids. Germline V gene lookup returns CDR1 SNHLY and CDR2 FYNNEI. Together with a sample-barcoded 5' primer, a J-beta primer mix was included in a second PCR lasting about 7 to 12 cycles. TCRdb re-called the 5' RACE reads through MiXCR, storing one row per CDR3 protein. The sample contains about 290,000 distinct CDR3 sequences, 25% to 30% of which appear only once. PBMCs were isolated at a quantity of at least 7 million per sample.

The rearrangement links TRBV2 to TRBJ2-1, with a weak D call TRBD1 (6 bases). The receptor was derived from a woman aged 70-85 years in good health. What was sequenced was blood. The CDR3 region has the DNA TGTGCCAGCACCCTGGACAGCTACAATGAGCAGTTCTTC. Amino acids: CASTLDSYNEQFF.